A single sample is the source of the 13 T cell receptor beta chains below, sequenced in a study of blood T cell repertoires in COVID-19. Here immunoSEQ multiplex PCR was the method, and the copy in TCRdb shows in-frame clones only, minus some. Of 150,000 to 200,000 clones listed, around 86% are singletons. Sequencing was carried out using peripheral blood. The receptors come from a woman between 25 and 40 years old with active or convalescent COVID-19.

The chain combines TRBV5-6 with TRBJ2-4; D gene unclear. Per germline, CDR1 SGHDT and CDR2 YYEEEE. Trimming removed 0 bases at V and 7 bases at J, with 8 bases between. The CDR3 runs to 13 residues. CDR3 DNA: TGTGCCAGCAGCTTGGCTTCTGAGAACATTCAGTACTTC. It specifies CASSLASENIQYF.

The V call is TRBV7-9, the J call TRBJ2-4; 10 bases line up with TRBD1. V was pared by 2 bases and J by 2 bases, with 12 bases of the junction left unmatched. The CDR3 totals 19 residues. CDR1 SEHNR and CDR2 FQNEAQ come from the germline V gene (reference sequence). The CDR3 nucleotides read TGTGCCAGCAGCTTATCCGATCCTCGGGACAGGGGCCCCAAAAACATTCAGTACTTC. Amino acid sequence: CASSLSDPRDRGPKNIQYF.

In nucleotides, the CDR3 is TGTGCCAGCAGTGGGGACAGGGGAGGAAACACCATATATTTT. Amino acids: CASSGDRGGNTIYF. The genes are TRBV2 and TRBJ1-3; TRBD1 matches at 10 bases. Germline CDR1 SNHLY, CDR2 FYNNEI. The CDR3 spans 14 residues. V was clipped by 4 bases and J by 4 bases; unmatched bases: 1.

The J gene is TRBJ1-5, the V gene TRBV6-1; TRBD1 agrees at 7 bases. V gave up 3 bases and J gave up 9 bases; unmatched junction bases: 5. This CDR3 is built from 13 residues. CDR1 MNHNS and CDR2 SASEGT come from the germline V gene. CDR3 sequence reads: CASSDVRGSPQHF. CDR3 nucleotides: TGTGCCAGCAGTGATGTCAGGGGGTCGCCCCAGCATTTT.

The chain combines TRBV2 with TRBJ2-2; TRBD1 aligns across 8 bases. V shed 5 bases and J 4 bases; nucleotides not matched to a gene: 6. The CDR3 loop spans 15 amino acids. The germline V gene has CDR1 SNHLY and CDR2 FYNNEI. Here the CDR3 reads CASSSDRGGTGELFF. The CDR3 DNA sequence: TGTGCCAGCAGTTCCGACAGGGGCGGCACCGGGGAGCTGTTTTTT.

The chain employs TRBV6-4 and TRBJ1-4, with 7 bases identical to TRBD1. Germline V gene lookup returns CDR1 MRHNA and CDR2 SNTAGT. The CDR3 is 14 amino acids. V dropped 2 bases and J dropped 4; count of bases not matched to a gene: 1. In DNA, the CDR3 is TGTGCCAGCAGTGACGGGACAGTTAATGAAAAACTGTTTTTT. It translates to CASSDGTVNEKLFF.

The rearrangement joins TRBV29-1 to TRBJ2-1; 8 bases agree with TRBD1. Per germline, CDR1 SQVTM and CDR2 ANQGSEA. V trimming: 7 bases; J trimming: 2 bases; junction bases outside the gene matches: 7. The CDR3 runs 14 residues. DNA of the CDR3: TGCAGCGCCTACAGGGGGTCCCCCTACAATGAGCAGTTCTTC. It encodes CSAYRGSPYNEQFF.

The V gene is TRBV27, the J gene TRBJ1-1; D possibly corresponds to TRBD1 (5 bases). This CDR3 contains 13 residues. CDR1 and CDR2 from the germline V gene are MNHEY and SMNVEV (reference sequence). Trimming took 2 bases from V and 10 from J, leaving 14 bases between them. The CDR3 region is CASSLVGQGRAFF. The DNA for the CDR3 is TGTGCCAGCAGTTTAGTGGGGCAGGGCCGAGCTTTCTTT.

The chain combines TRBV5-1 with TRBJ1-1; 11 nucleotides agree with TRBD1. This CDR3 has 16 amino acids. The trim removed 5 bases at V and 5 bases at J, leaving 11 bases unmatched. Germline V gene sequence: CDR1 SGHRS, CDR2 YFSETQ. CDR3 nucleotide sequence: TGCGCCAGCAGTTCGTCCGCCGGACAGGGGGCTACTGAAGCTTTCTTT. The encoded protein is CASSSSAGQGATEAFF.

The CDR3 protein is CASSYSAANTEAFF. As DNA, the CDR3 is TGTGCCAGCAGTTACTCGGCGGCGAACACTGAAGCTTTCTTT. This chain uses TRBV6-6 with TRBJ1-1; D unresolved. Germline CDR1 and CDR2: MNHNY and SVGAGI (reference sequence). The CDR3 extends over 14 amino acids. V lost 0 bases, J lost 1 base, and 6 bases lay in between.

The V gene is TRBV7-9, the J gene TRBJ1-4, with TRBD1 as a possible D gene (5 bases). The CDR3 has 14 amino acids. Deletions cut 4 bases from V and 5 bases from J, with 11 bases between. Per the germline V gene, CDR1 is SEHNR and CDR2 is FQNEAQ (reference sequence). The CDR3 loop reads CASSSRQTNEKLFF. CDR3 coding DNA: TGTGCCAGCAGCTCCCGACAGACCAATGAAAAACTGTTTTTT.

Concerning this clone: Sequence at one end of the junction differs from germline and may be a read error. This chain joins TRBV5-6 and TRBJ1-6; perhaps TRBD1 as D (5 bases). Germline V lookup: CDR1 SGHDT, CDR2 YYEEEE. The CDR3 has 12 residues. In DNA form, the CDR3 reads TGTGCCCGCAGCCGGGGGGGGTCACCCCTCCACTTT. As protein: CARSRGGSPLHF.

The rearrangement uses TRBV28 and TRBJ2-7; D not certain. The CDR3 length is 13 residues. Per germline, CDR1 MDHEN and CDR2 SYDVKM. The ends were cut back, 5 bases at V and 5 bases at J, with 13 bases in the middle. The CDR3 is CASSRTEPHEQYF. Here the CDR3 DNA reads TGTGCCAGCAGTCGAACCGAGCCCCACGAGCAGTACTTC.